This TCR beta chain was captured by sequencing in a study of CD4 T cells in relation to SARS-CoV-2 and coronaviruses. Whole-study context: TCR beta CDR3s were sequenced after roughly ten-day antigen culture of PBMCs. The restricting HLA molecule for shared crossreactive spike epitopes was mapped. General study results and limits: Compared with monoreactive clones, crossreactive clones showed significantly weaker SARS-CoV-2 expansion.

The CDR3 is 13 residues long. Trimming took 2 bases from V and 6 from J, leaving 8 bases between them. CDR1 is KGHDR, CDR2 SFDVKD, per germline. Clones were read by immunoSEQ multiplex PCR, and TCRdb kept only the in-frame ones, dropping some. Here the sample spans about 17,000 clones, 75% to 85% being singletons. Of note for this clone: What it recognizes is unknown.

CD4+ T cells from unexposed donors were obtained before the COVID-19 pandemic (2011-2018). CD4+ T cells were isolated from the cells after about ten days of culture. As cell numbers allowed, unexposed-donor CD4+ T cells faced SARS-CoV-2 S/N and four cold-coronavirus spikes. The sequence was obtained from a human donor in good health. This chain links TRBV24-1 with TRBJ2-3; TRBD2 might be the D (5 bases). Sequences were obtained from CD4+ T cells from PBMCs, cultured in vitro. The chain's CDR3 is CATSDSVADTQYF. The CDR3 bases are TGTGCCACCAGTGATTCGGTAGCGGATACGCAGTATTTT.